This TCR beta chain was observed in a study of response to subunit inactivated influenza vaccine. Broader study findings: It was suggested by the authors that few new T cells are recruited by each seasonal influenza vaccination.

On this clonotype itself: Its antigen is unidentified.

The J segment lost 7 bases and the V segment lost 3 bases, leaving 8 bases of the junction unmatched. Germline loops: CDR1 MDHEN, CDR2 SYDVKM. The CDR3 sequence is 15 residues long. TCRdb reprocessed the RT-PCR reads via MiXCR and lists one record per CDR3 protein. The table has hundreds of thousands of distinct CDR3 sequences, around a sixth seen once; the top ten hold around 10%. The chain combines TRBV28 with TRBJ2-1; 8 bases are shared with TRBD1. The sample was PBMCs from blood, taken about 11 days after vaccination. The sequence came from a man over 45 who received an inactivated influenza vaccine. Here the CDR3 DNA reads TGTGCCAGCAGTTTTAAGGACAGGGAAAGGAATGAGCAGTTCTTC. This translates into CASSFKDRERNEQFF.